This passage covers 10 T cell receptor beta chains from one sample sequenced in a study of blood T cell repertoires in COVID-19. Measured with immunoSEQ multiplex PCR; TCRdb has only the in-frame clones, and not every one. Among tens of thousands of clones listed, 88% were seen once. Sequenced: peripheral blood. The receptors originated from a woman of 80 years or more with active COVID-19.

The V gene is TRBV9, the J gene TRBJ2-4, with 7 bases identical to TRBD2. This CDR3 spans 16 amino acids. Germline lookup yields CDR1 SGDLS and CDR2 YYNGEE. V was clipped by 5 bases and J by 0 bases; unmatched bases: 8. The CDR3 region is CASRIRLALAKNIQYF. In nucleotides, the CDR3 is TGTGCCAGCAGGATTAGACTAGCCCTAGCCAAAAACATTCAGTACTTC.

The chain carries TRBV3-1 (or the pseudogene TRBV3-2) and TRBJ2-7; D perhaps matches TRBD1 (5 bases). The CDR3 length is 12 residues. Germline V gene lookup returns CDR1 LGHDT and CDR2 YNNKEL (reference sequence). The germline V and J ends were trimmed by 4 bases and 4 bases, with 8 bases remaining between them. The CDR3 bases are TGTGCCAGCAGCCGTAGGGGTTACGAGCAGTACTTC. Translated: CASSRRGYEQYF.

V usage is TRBV6-5 and J usage is TRBJ2-5; no clear D gene. The V and J ends lost 5 bases and 2 bases respectively, with 6 bases between them. The CDR3 loop spans 12 amino acids. Germline-derived CDR1 and CDR2 are MNHEY and SVGAGI. CDR3 in DNA: TGTGCCAGCAGTCGCACTCAAGAGACCCAGTACTTC. Its translation: CASSRTQETQYF.

The J gene is TRBJ1-1, the V gene TRBV4-1; D gene ambiguous. CDR1 is MGHRA, CDR2 YSYEKL, per germline. This CDR3 has 14 residues. The V end was cut by 0 bases, the J end by 2 bases, with 7 bases between. CDR3 in amino acids: CASSQEGGNTEAFF. The DNA of the CDR3 is TGCGCCAGCAGCCAAGAAGGAGGAAACACTGAAGCTTTCTTT.

The V gene is TRBV19, the J gene TRBJ1-4; 9 bases line up with TRBD1. CDR3 length equals 15 residues. Germline assignment: CDR1 LNHDA and CDR2 SQIVND (reference sequence). With V trimmed by 5 bases and J by 9 bases, 10 bases remained unmatched. The CDR3 region is CASSSYRGHWKKLFF. For the CDR3, the DNA is TGTGCCAGTAGTTCTTACAGGGGGCATTGGAAAAAACTGTTTTTT.

V is TRBV6-6 and J is TRBJ2-5; no clear D. Trimming removed 2 bases at V and 1 base at J, with 5 bases between. Germline CDR1 reads MNHNY; CDR2 reads SVGAGI (reference sequence). This CDR3 has 13 amino acids. The CDR3, as DNA: TGTGCCAGCAGTTACGTCTCCCAAGAGACCCAGTACTTC. Amino acid sequence: CASSYVSQETQYF.

V usage is TRBV5-1 and J usage is TRBJ2-1; perhaps TRBD2 as D (5 bases). This CDR3 is built from 15 residues. From germline, CDR1 is SGHRS and CDR2 YFSETQ. Trimming stripped 0 bases from V and 7 bases from J, with 14 bases between. Here the CDR3 DNA reads TGCGCCAGCAGCTTGGGTTCTAGCTTTGGGAATGAGCAGTTCTTC. Protein: CASSLGSSFGNEQFF.

The chain employs TRBV7-6 and TRBJ2-2, with a possible D match to TRBD1 (6 bases). Looked up from germline, CDR1 is SGHVS and CDR2 is FNYEAQ. The V end lost 2 bases, the J end lost 4 bases, and 14 bases lay between the germline ends. CDR3 size: 16 residues. CDR3 sequence reads: CASSLTGPGGTGELFF. The DNA of the CDR3 is TGTGCCAGCAGCTTAACAGGGCCAGGCGGCACCGGGGAGCTGTTTTTT.

The CDR3 bases are TGTGCCAGCAGCTCGGGACTAGCGGGAGGGTATACGTACGAGCAGTACTTC. It specifies CASSSGLAGGYTYEQYF. The chain couples TRBV5-6 to TRBJ2-7; 16 bases align to TRBD2. The CDR3 covers 17 residues. Germline CDR1 and CDR2: SGHDT and YYEEEE. The trim removed 3 bases at V and 4 bases at J, leaving 7 bases unmatched.

This clone was seen a single time. This chain connects TRBV19 to TRBJ1-1, with D possibly being TRBD1 (6 bases). V lost 8 bases to trimming and J lost 4 bases, with 17 bases between them. Germline V gene lookup returns CDR1 LNHDA and CDR2 SQIVND (reference sequence). The CDR3 has 14 amino acids. The CDR3 protein is CASGGGLLVTEAFF. The CDR3 DNA reads TGTGCCAGTGGGGGGGGGCTACTGGTCACTGAAGCTTTCTTT.